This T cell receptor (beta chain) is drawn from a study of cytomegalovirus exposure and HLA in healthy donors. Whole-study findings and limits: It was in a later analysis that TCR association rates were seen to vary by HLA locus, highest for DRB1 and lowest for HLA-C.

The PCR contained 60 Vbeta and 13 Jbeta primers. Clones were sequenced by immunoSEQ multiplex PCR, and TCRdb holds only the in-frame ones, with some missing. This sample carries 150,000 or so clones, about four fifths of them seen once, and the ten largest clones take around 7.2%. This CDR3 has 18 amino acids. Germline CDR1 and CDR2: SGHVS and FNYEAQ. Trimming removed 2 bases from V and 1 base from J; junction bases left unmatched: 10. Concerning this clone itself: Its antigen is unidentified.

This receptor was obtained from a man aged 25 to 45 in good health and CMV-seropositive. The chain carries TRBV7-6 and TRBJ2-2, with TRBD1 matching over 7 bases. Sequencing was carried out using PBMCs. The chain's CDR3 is CASSLLSTGTVNTGELFF. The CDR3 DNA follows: TGTGCCAGCAGCTTATTATCTACCGGGACAGTGAACACCGGGGAGCTGTTTTTT. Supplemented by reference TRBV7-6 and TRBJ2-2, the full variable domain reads GAGVSQSPRYKVTKRGQDVALRCDPISGHVSLYWYRQALGQGPEFLTYFNYEAQQDKSGLPNDRFSAERPEGSISTLTIQRTEQRDSAMYRCASSLLSTGTVNTGELFFGEGSRLTVL.